A single sample is the source of the 13 T cell receptor beta chains below, sequenced in a study of naive and memory T cell subsets. General study findings and limits: Especially in CD8 cells, naive repertoires contained a few larger clonotypes, possibly CD45RA-re-expressing memory cells.

Two oligonucleotides, mixed equimolar, formed the beta constant-region primer covering TRBC1 and TRBC2. The ligated cDNA underwent four PCR rounds using SP2 and nested alpha and beta constant-region primers. In TCRdb, the UMI-ligation and nested PCR reads were re-called with MiXCR into one record per CDR3 protein. The table records about 99,000 distinct CDR3 sequences, roughly 15% of them present only once. These receptors are not linked to any known antigen. The source material was naive CD8+ T cells from blood. The source of these receptors is a human donor in good health.

This rearrangement joins TRBV4-3 to TRBJ2-5; perhaps TRBD2 as D (6 bases). Trimming took off 4 bases at V and 5 bases at J, with 20 bases between the two ends. This CDR3 spans 16 amino acids. Per germline, CDR1 LGHNA and CDR2 YSLEER. CDR3 in amino acids: CASSLDGPGSLETQYF. CDR3 nucleotides: TGCGCCAGCAGCCTAGACGGACCCGGGAGCTTGGAGACCCAGTACTTC.

The gene calls are TRBV7-6 and TRBJ2-1, with TRBD1 matching over 12 bases. There are 15 residues in the CDR3. V lost 5 bases to trimming and J lost 8 bases; unmatched junction nucleotides: 7. The germline V gene has CDR1 SGHVS and CDR2 FNYEAQ. The CDR3 DNA follows: TGTGCCAGCAGCCCCAGGGGACAGGGGGCAGATGAGCAGTTCTTC. Its protein product is CASSPRGQGADEQFF.

This clonotype was observed once. The V gene is TRBV3-1, the J gene TRBJ2-2; the D gene is possibly TRBD1 (6 bases). V lost 2 bases to trimming and J lost 7 bases, with 17 bases between them. The CDR3 runs to 16 residues. Germline CDR1 is LGHDT and CDR2 is YNNKEL (reference sequence). CDR3 amino acids: CASSQSTGIDSGELFF. CDR3 sequence (DNA): TGTGCCAGCAGCCAAAGTACAGGGATCGATAGCGGGGAGCTGTTTTTT.

This clonotype was recorded at least ten times. The chain is built from TRBV20-1 and TRBJ2-1; 9 bases are shared with TRBD2. Germline CDR1 DFQATT, CDR2 SNEGSKA (reference sequence). The J segment lost 3 bases and the V segment lost 1 base, leaving 1 base of the junction unmatched. The CDR3 loop spans 14 amino acids. CDR3 protein: CSARGLAVYNEQFF. CDR3 DNA: TGCAGTGCTAGAGGACTAGCGGTCTACAATGAGCAGTTCTTC.

Many counts were recorded for this clonotype. The chain joins TRBV28 to TRBJ1-1; D uncertain. This CDR3 has 15 residues. CDR1 and CDR2 from the germline V gene are MDHEN and SYDVKM. Trimming took off 1 base at V and 6 bases at J, with 15 bases between the two ends. The CDR3 protein is CASSLSLLWGPEAFF. CDR3 nucleotides: TGTGCCAGCAGTTTATCCTTGTTATGGGGTCCTGAAGCTTTCTTT.

About this clonotype: A much more abundant neighbour one base away suggests this may be a read error. The chain uses TRBV5-6 and TRBJ2-1, with 7 bases lining up with TRBD1. This CDR3 has 14 residues. Germline V lookup: CDR1 SGHDT, CDR2 YYEEEE. The chain's CDR3 is CSSSLAAGGNEQFF. CDR3 DNA sequence: TGTTCCAGCAGCTTGGCCGCAGGGGGCAATGAGCAGTTCTTC.

The chain has TRBV12-3 or TRBV12-4 and TRBJ2-5; 12 positions agree with TRBD1. V trimming: 6 bases; J trimming: 4 bases; junction bases outside the gene matches: 3. The CDR3 loop spans 14 amino acids. CDR3 in DNA: TGTGCCAGCAGCCCGGGACAGGGGGCAGAGACCCAGTACTTC. Residues: CASSPGQGAETQYF.

This chain uses TRBV7-6 with TRBJ2-7; no clear D. The germline V gene encodes CDR1 SGHVS and CDR2 FNYEAQ. The CDR3 length is 12 residues. V lost 8 bases and J 3 bases, leaving 11 bases between the germline ends. Written as DNA, the CDR3 is TGTGCCAGCGGTCAAATGGACTACGAGCAGTACTTC. It encodes CASGQMDYEQYF.

This clonotype was seen a few times. The chain is built from TRBV7-8 and TRBJ2-3; 7 nucleotides agree with TRBD1. J gave up 2 bases and V 5 bases, and 13 bases lay outside the gene matches. CDR1 SGHVS and CDR2 FQNEAQ come from the germline V gene. CDR3 length equals 17 residues. CDR3 nucleotides: TGTGCCAGCAGCCCACTACTACAGGGGCCCTACACAGATACGCAGTATTTT. Translating gives CASSPLLQGPYTDTQYF.

The rearrangement links TRBV13 to TRBJ2-7, with 7 bases aligning to TRBD2. The CDR3 length is 12 residues. Germline CDR1 PRHDT, CDR2 FYEKMQ (reference sequence). The V segment lost 5 bases and the J segment 5 bases; nucleotides outside the gene matches: 3. The CDR3 DNA reads TGTGCCAGCAGCGGGAGGGCCGACGAGCAGTACTTC. Its protein product is CASSGRADEQYF.

In its sample, this clonotype was seen a few times. J is TRBJ1-1 and V is TRBV21-1. TRBV21-1 is an annotated pseudogene. The CDR3 has 16 residues. The CDR3 protein is CASSPKNGGRGTEAFF. DNA for the CDR3: TGTGCCAGCAGCCCGAAGAATGGGGGGAGGGGGACTGAAGCTTTCTTT.

The rearrangement uses TRBV7-9 and TRBJ2-3; D remains unclear. In germline, CDR1 is SEHNR, CDR2 FQNEAQ (reference sequence). Trimming stripped 3 bases from V and 2 bases from J, with 12 bases between. The CDR3 totals 15 residues. The CDR3: CASSFMPEVTDTQYF. CDR3 DNA sequence: TGTGCCAGCAGCTTTATGCCCGAGGTCACAGATACGCAGTATTTT.

The CDR3, as DNA: TGTGCCAGCAGCCCCATCCTGGGGGGGAAAAACATTCAGTACTTC. Translating it yields CASSPILGGKNIQYF. The rearrangement links TRBV6-2 or TRBV6-3 to TRBJ2-4, with 7 bases identical to TRBD2. This CDR3 comprises 15 residues. Germline V gene data show CDR1 as MNHEY and CDR2 as SVGEGT. Trimming took 6 bases from V and 4 from J; bases not matched to a gene: 9.